This T cell receptor (beta chain) is from a study of blood T cells in healthy people across ages. Study results and caveats: Diversity was estimated from one million T cells, and these estimates were considered underestimates. Samples with more naive T cells showed higher observed beta diversity.

The people who gave samples were healthy Caucasians from Russia, aged about 6 to 100. Each of the donors had roughly 9.4 milliliters of peripheral blood drawn into EDTA-treated Vacutainer tubes. Using a J-beta primer mix together with a sample-barcoded 5' primer, a second PCR was run for about 6 to 12 cycles. MiXCR, run by TCRdb on the 5' RACE reads, gives a single entry per CDR3 protein. The table records approximately 790,000 distinct CDR3 sequences, around 68% of them present only once. The CDR3 runs to 16 residues. The junction had 12 bases not matched to a gene; V was cut back by 0 bases and J by 10 bases. The germline gives CDR1 LGHNA, CDR2 YSLEER. In its sample, this clonotype was seen a few times. Its antigen is not known.

Sequencing used blood. The rearrangement uses TRBV4-3 and TRBJ2-1; 7 bases map to TRBD1. This sequence was found in a man aged 25 to 45 in good health. The CDR3 region has the DNA TGCGCCAGCAGCCAAGATGGGGTACAGGGGTTGCGGGAGCAGTTCTTC. Translating gives CASSQDGVQGLREQFF.